A single sample is the source of the 14 T cell receptor beta chains below, sequenced in a study of Graves' ophthalmopathy and Graves' hyperthyroidism. Investigators amplified TCR beta CDR3 regions from RNA transcripts. In the first round, RT-PCR was carried out with HTBI primers, and a multiplex PCR formed the second round. TCRdb re-called the multiplex PCR reads through MiXCR, storing one row per CDR3 protein. This table holds roughly 1.1 million distinct CDR3 sequences, about 40% found once. The sample was peripheral blood or thyroid tissue (not recorded which). These TCRs come from an adult man with Graves' hyperthyroidism.

This clonotype is a singleton in its sample. The V call is TRBV29-1, the J call TRBJ2-2, with D perhaps matching TRBD2 (6 bases). This CDR3 spans 12 amino acids. CDR1 is SQVTM and CDR2 is ANQGSEA in the germline V gene. Trimming stripped 4 bases from V and 5 bases from J, with 8 bases between. The chain's CDR3 is CSVGLGTGELFF. The CDR3 DNA sequence: TGCAGCGTTGGACTAGGGACCGGGGAGCTGTTTTTT.

The chain combines TRBV29-1 with TRBJ2-1; 7 positions match TRBD2. V lost 1 base and J lost 7; bases outside the gene matches: 19. Germline CDR1 and CDR2: SQVTM and ANQGSEA. The CDR3 loop spans 18 amino acids. Here the CDR3 reads CSVEGLVTAGVGDNEQFF. As DNA, the CDR3 is TGCAGCGTTGAAGGGTTAGTCACCGCGGGAGTTGGTGATAATGAGCAGTTCTTC.

About this clonotype itself: As the CDR3 is not closed by the conserved phenylalanine or tryptophan, this likely results from a read error. It is unclear where the CDR3 begins or ends on the DNA, so no DNA is shown, and the CDR3 is as TCRdb lists it. The chain uses TRBV7-9 and TRBJ2-5; the table's TRBD1 call for D was not verified on the DNA. From its first to its last residue, the CDR3 has 9 amino acids. Germline CDR1 is SEHNR and CDR2 is FQNEAQ (reference sequence). CDR3 amino acids: CASGELTNR.

Concerning this clonotype itself: A junction boundary mismatches the germline segment, possibly from a read error. CDR3 bases: TGCGGTGCTAGAGATAGTGTTAGCAGAATCTCCTATAATTCACCCCTCCACTTT. This encodes CGARDSVSRISYNSPLHF. The rearrangement links TRBV20-1 to TRBJ1-6; D is ambiguous. The CDR3 totals 18 residues. Germline CDR1 is DFQATT and CDR2 is SNEGSKA (reference sequence).

The chain couples TRBV9 to TRBJ2-5, with 9 positions matching TRBD2. Germline V lookup: CDR1 SGDLS, CDR2 YYNGEE. V shed 5 bases, J shed 2 bases, and the junction held 7 bases outside the gene matches. CDR3 size: 15 residues. The CDR3 DNA reads as TGTGCCAGCAGACGCACTAGCGGGCCTCAAGAGACCCAGTACTTC. It yields the protein CASRRTSGPQETQYF.

This clonotype was counted between two and nine times. This rearrangement joins TRBV7-9 to TRBJ1-1; no reliable D call. Germline V gives CDR1 SEHNR, CDR2 FQNEAQ (reference sequence). V was cut by 3 bases and J by 2 bases, with 13 bases left in between. The CDR3 is 15 amino acids. The CDR3 DNA reads as TGTGCCAGCAGCTTCTCGGACGAAGCTAACACTGAAGCTTTCTTT. Translating gives CASSFSDEANTEAFF.

This clonotype was counted only a few times. The genes are TRBV5-6 and TRBJ2-7; perhaps TRBD2 as D (5 bases). The CDR3 covers 13 residues. V was shortened by 4 bases and J by 6 bases, with 14 bases between the two germline ends. CDR1 is SGHDT and CDR2 is YYEEEE in the germline V gene. DNA for the CDR3: TGTGCCAGCAGCAGATACACCGGGGTCGAGCAGTACTTC. This codes for CASSRYTGVEQYF.

The J gene is TRBJ1-2, the V gene TRBV5-6; D is possibly TRBD1 (5 bases). Trimming shortened V by 0 bases and J by 6 bases, and 18 bases separated the two germline ends. CDR3 length: 16 amino acids. Germline CDR1 reads SGHDT; CDR2 reads YYEEEE. The CDR3, as DNA: TGTGCCAGCAGCTTGGGGGTGGGGCGCAGAGGCAATGGCTACACCTTC. This gives the protein CASSLGVGRRGNGYTF.

This clonotype was seen once. V is TRBV7-2 and J is TRBJ1-1, with no clear D. This CDR3 is built from 12 residues. Trimming left V 5 bases short and J 7 bases short, with 11 bases between. Per the germline V gene, CDR1 is SGHTA and CDR2 is FQGNSA. CDR3 coding DNA: TGTGCCAGCAGCCTGGACTCCGGTGAAGCTTTCTTT. Translated: CASSLDSGEAFF.

The rearrangement uses TRBV12-3 or TRBV12-4 and TRBJ2-7; D unresolved. The end of the DNA is better explained by TRBJ2-4, so the J call may be wrong. This CDR3 is built from 13 residues. The CDR3 coding sequence is TGTGCCAGCAGTTTGTCGGAAGGAAACATTCAGTACTTC. It yields the protein CASSLSEGNIQYF.

The gene calls are TRBV2 and TRBJ1-5, with 7 bases matching TRBD1. Trimming cost V 8 bases and J 5 bases; bases outside gene matches: 15. The CDR3 is 16 amino acids. Germline lookup yields CDR1 SNHLY and CDR2 FYNNEI. CDR3 nucleotide sequence: TGTGCCAGCCGGGACCCCTCCAAAGGGGGCCATCAGCCCCAGCATTTT. Protein: CASRDPSKGGHQPQHF.

The V and J genes are TRBV10-3 and TRBJ2-7; D unclear. CDR1 is ENHRY, CDR2 SYGVKD, per germline. This CDR3 is 16 amino acids long. Trimming cost V 10 bases and J 0 bases, with 22 bases left between them. CDR3 sequence (DNA): TGTGCCAGTAGCCTTGGGCTCCTCAGCCACTCCTACGAGCAGTACTTC. Translation gives CASSLGLLSHSYEQYF.

The CDR3 is CASSLRGTGAAVPEAFF. The CDR3 region has the DNA TGTGCCAGCAGCTTAAGGGGGACAGGGGCCGCAGTTCCTGAAGCTTTCTTT. The rearrangement uses TRBV7-9 and TRBJ1-1; 10 nucleotides align to TRBD1. The CDR3 covers 17 residues. J was trimmed by 6 bases and V by 2 bases; bases with no gene match: 12. Germline V CDR1 and CDR2: SEHNR, FQNEAQ (reference sequence).

This clonotype has at least ten counts. V and J are TRBV7-6 and TRBJ2-2; D is unclear. Trimming removed 0 bases from V and 6 bases from J, with 17 bases in between. CDR3 size: 17 residues. CDR1 and CDR2 from the germline V gene are SGHVS and FNYEAQ. CDR3 nucleotides: TGTGCCAGCAGCTTAGCGTATGAATATAGCTTTTCCGGGGAGCTGTTTTTT. Translating gives CASSLAYEYSFSGELFF. The entire variable domain, with the rest obtained from reference TRBV7-6 and TRBJ2-2, is as follows: GAGVSQSPRYKVTKRGQDVALRCDPISGHVSLYWYRQALGQGPEFLTYFNYEAQQDKSGLPNDRFSAERPEGSISTLTIQRTEQRDSAMYRCASSLAYEYSFSGELFFGEGSRLTVL.